This T cell receptor beta chain was documented in a study of OX40 agonist ivuxolimab in advanced cancers. About the research overall: Patients were dosed with the agonistic anti-OX40 (CD134) antibody ivuxolimab.

Study findings and constraints: Part of the nonresponder group also had normalized T-cell clonal expansion that was low.

Of note for this clone: The antigen is undetermined.

Some clones are missing from TCRdb's copy, which holds only in-frame ones; the method was immunoSEQ multiplex PCR. The top ten hold 1.5% to 2% of the sample, which has roughly 61,000 clones, about 90% seen once. This clonotype was sampled from an adult with an advanced solid tumor such as melanoma, head and neck, liver or kidney cancer. The starting material was CD4+ or CD8+ T cells sorted from blood, obtained in a trial of the OX40 agonist ivuxolimab.

The CDR3 sequence: CASSLPNTNTGELFF. CDR3 in DNA: TGTGCCAGCAGTTTACCAAACACGAACACCGGGGAGCTGTTTTTT. The V gene is TRBV28, the J gene TRBJ2-2; D is unclear. The V gene's germline CDR1 is MDHEN and CDR2 SYDVKM. V gave up 2 bases and J gave up 0 bases, with 7 bases separating them. The CDR3 contains 15 residues.